This T cell receptor beta chain originates from a study of OX40 agonist ivuxolimab in advanced cancers. Assay: immunoSEQ multiplex PCR; the TCRdb copy retains only in-frame clones and omits some. The repertoire holds about 110,000 clones, with more than 70% as singletons. J gave up 7 bases and V 0 bases, and 6 bases lay outside the gene matches. CDR1 and CDR2 (germline): MNHNY, SVGAGI (reference sequence). The CDR3 has 15 residues. The chain employs TRBV6-6 and TRBJ1-5; TRBD1 agrees at 7 bases. The sequencing here drew on CD4+ or CD8+ T cells sorted from blood, taken in a trial of the OX40 agonist ivuxolimab. The clonotype was recovered from an adult with an advanced solid tumor such as melanoma, head and neck, liver or kidney cancer. DNA of the CDR3: TGTGCCAGCAGTTACTCGACAGGGATCAGACAGCCCCAGCATTTT. Translation gives CASSYSTGIRQPQHF.